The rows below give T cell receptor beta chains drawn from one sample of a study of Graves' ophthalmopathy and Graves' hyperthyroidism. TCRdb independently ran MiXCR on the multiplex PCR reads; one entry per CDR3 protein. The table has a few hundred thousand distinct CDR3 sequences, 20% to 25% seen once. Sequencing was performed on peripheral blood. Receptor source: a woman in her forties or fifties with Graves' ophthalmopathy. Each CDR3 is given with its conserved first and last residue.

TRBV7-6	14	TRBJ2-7	CASSLGGAHYEQYF
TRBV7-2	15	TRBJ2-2	CASSLVAGMTGELFF
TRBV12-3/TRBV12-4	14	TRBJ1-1	CASSYRGANTEAFF
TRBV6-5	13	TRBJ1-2	CATYSQYNYGYTF
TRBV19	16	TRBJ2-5	CASSIGQSSYQETQYF
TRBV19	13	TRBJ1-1	CASSRNPSTEAFF
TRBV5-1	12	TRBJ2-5	CASSSIGETQYF
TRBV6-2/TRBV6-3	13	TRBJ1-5	CASRHEVHQPQHF
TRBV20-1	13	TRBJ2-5	CSAMRDGRETQYF
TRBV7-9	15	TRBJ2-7	CAGVTGLAEAGEQYF
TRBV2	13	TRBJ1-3	CASSEVAGNTIYF
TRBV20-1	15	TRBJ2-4	CSATGQTIAKNIQYF
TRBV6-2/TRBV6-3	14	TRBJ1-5	CASRGRRQGPPQHF
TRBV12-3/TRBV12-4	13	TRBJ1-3	CASSQDLRNTIYF
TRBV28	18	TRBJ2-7	CASSSSARGTGFLYEQYF
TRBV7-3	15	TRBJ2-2	CANSLTESNTGELFF
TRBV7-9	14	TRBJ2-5	CASSLMDSAHTQYF
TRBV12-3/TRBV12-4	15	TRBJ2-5	CASSLGWQGQETQYF
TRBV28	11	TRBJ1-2	CASSERYGYTF
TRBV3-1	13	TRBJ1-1	CASSQATGEKAFF
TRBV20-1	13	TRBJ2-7	CSYLSPSSYEQYF
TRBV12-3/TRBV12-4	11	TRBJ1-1	CASSFLTEAFF
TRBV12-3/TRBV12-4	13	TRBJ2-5	CASRFGQGETQYF
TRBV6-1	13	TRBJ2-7	CASSENGGVEQYF
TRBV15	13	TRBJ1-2	CATSRDRGTGYTF
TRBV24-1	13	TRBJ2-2	CATTERVTGELFF
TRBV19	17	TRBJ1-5	CASSIRTGGTYNQPQHF
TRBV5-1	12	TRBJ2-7	CASSQNSYEQYF
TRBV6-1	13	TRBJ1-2	CASSGGQLDGYTF
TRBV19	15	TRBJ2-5	CASSNDRAGQETQYF
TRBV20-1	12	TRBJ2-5	CSAKIGVETQYF
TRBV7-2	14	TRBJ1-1	CASSLAQSMGKAFF
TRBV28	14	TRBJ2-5	CASIPSGPAETQYF
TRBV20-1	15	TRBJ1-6	CSARGGGADNSPLHF
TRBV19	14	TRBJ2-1	CASSILAGVDEQFF
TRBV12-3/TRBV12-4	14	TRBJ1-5	CASSTAPVLGPQHF
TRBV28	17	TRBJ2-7	CASSPVQGARIGYEQYF
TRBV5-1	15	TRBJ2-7	CASSPGTSRTYEQYF
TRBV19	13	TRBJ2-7	CASSIDSGYEQYF
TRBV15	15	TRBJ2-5	CATSSTGTQQETQYF
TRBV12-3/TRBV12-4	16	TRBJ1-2	CASSLGVDASVAGYTF
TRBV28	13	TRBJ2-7	CASRDREDYEQYF
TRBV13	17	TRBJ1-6	CASSLGPGRRDNSPLHF
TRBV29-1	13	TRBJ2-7	CSVETGGSYEQYF
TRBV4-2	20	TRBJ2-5	CASSHYPPEAGGLASETQYF
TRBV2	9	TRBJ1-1	CASNTEAFF
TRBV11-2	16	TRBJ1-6	CASSPTLLTGVSPLHF
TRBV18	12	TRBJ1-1	CASSPPETEAFF